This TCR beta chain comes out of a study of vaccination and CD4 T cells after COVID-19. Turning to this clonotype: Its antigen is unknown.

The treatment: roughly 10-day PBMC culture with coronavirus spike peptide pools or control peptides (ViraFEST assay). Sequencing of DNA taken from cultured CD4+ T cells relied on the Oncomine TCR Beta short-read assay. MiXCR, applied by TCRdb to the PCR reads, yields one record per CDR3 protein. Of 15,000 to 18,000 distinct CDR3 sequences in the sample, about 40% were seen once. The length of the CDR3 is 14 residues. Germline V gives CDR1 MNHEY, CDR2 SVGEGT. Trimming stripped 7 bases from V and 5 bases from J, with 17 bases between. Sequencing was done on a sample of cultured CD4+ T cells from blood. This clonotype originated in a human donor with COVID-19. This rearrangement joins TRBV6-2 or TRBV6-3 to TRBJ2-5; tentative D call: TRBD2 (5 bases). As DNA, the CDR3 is TGTGCCAGCACAGCACACCAACGGGGTGAGACCCAGTACTTC. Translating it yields CASTAHQRGETQYF.